This T cell receptor beta chain was profiled in a study of T cells after somatic rescue of genetic block. CDR1 and CDR2 (germline): MNHEY, SVGAGI. With 4 bases removed from V and 4 bases from J, the gap between germline ends came to 13 bases. The CDR3 is 14 residues long. The protocol was immunoSEQ multiplex PCR, while the TCRdb copy is restricted to in-frame clones and leaves out a portion. The table has more than 70,000 clones, about 87% seen once. V gene TRBV6-5 combines with J gene TRBJ2-5; D is unclear. Sequencing input: peripheral blood mononuclear cells (PBMCs). This sequence was found in a woman younger than 30. In nucleotides, the CDR3 is TGTGCCAGCAGTTCGGTTGGCGGTCCAGAGACCCAGTACTTC. Its translation is CASSSVGGPETQYF.